This T cell receptor (beta chain) was found in a study of cytomegalovirus exposure and HLA in healthy donors. Overall study context: As an earlier analysis found, 150 million to 200 million T cells yielded around 110 million unique TCR beta sequences.

The CDR3 is 13 amino acids. Looked up from germline, CDR1 is SGHNT and CDR2 is YYREEE (reference sequence). Trimming removed 2 bases from V and 8 bases from J, with 10 bases in between. PCR employed 60 Vbeta and 13 Jbeta primers. Clones were read by immunoSEQ multiplex PCR, and TCRdb kept only the in-frame ones, dropping some. The sample includes about 110,000 clones, roughly four fifths of them seen just once. Study-level findings and limits: Researchers left out some V segments, among them TRBV6-2 and TRBV6-3, as indistinguishable. In a later analysis, donors in an Asian-associated ancestry cluster reportedly had fewer N-insertions in productive TCRs than the cohort mean.

About this clone: What it binds is unknown.

The chain couples TRBV5-4 to TRBJ1-4; D is undetermined. The sequenced sample was PBMCs. The source of this sequence is a man aged 50 to 59 in good health and CMV-seronegative. DNA for the CDR3: TGTGCCAGCAGCTTCTCCGGGGAAGAAAAACTGTTTTTT. As protein: CASSFSGEEKLFF.